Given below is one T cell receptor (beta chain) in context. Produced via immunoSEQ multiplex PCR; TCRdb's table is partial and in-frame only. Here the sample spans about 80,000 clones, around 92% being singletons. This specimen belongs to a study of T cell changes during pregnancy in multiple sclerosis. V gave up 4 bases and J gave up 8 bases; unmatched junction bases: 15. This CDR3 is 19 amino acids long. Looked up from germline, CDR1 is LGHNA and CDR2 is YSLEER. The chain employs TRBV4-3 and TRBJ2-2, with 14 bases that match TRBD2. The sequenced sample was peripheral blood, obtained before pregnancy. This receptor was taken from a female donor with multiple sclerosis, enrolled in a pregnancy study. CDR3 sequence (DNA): TGCGCCAGCAGCCGCGGGTCGTCTGGACTAGCGGGAGGTTGGGGGGAGCTGTTTTTT. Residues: CASSRGSSGLAGGWGELFF.